This TCR beta chain was identified in a study of blood T cell repertoires in COVID-19 (dated by TCRdb to the early 2020s). The study in broad terms: Samples from collaborators originated in the United States, Italy and Spain and spanned both the acute and convalescent phases of COVID-19. The repertoires were made available in a free public database intended to serve as a resource for research on the immune response to SARS-CoV-2. Where HLA class I and class II types were available, the types were taken from metadata supplied by the sample provider, not from assay-based typing. Deeply sampled blood TCRbeta repertoires from subjects exposed to, actively infected with, or recovered from COVID-19 were included in the dataset. Samples were obtained from the ongoing ImmuneRACE study (first 160 participants) and from approximately 1,200 subjects provided by 6 global collaborators. A de-identified subject ID, COVID-19 status, age in years and sex were almost always included in the sample metadata. The material from the prospective study consisted of cDNA or gDNA derived from T cells, B-cell-depleted T cells, or PBMCs.

Participants in the prospective study were enrolled through a virtual design, were aged roughly 18 to 90 years, and lived in some 24 United States geographic areas. Cohort assignment in the prospective study relied on participant-reported clinical history from a screening survey and a study questionnaire. Recovered participants in ImmuneRACE Cohort 3 were defined by two consecutive negative NP/OP PCR tests, clearance by a healthcare professional, or resolution of symptoms. In the prospective study, whole blood, serum and a nasopharyngeal or oropharyngeal swab were collected from each participant by mobile phlebotomists. Additional blood draws and questionnaires over an approximately two-month period could optionally be provided by prospective study participants. Before DNA extraction, blood samples from the prospective study were shipped at room temperature or frozen. TCRbeta CDR3 regions were amplified from genomic DNA by means of the immunoSEQ Assay, a bias-controlled multiplex PCR. The authors' pipeline ran thus. The number of nucleated cells in each sample was estimated by amplification of reference gene primers within the assay. Sequence reads were collapsed and filtered to measure the absolute abundance of every unique TCRbeta CDR3 rearrangement. For each sample, productive Simpson clonality was calculated as the square root of Simpson's diversity index over productive rearrangements. As stored in TCRdb, this immuneACCESS dataset retains in-frame rearrangements with V and J assigned. A fraction of the clones does not appear; measured against another copy, unresolved V genes explain less than half of the discrepancy, and the remainder lacks a known reason. The DNA gave D and trimming, while V, J and clone size come from that table. The sample includes roughly 290,000 clones, with approximately 88% observed a single time. The ten largest clones add up to roughly 6.3% of the sample.

Its CDR3 holds 15 amino acids, cysteine through phenylalanine. Just the 45-base CDR3 DNA is kept, in frame starting at base 1. From a lookup of the germline V gene, CDR1 and CDR2 are SGHVS and FNYEAQ. The junction shows trimming of 2 bases on V and 2 bases on J, plus 10 bases between the germline ends. Turning to this clone: Its antigen remains undetermined. The input lacks base qualities; no much larger clone sits a single base away.

What the study reported, not specific to this receptor: How much clinical and demographic metadata was included differed by source and by participant, and the metadata was provided uncurated.

The chain employs TRBV7-6 and TRBJ1-3; no D gene call is confident. The sequencing sample was made of PBMCs or T cells enriched from blood (not recorded which). The receptor comes from a woman in her thirties or forties who had recovered from COVID-19. The CDR3 corresponds to CASSLQVPPGNTIYF. The DNA sequence is TGTGCCAGCAGCTTACAGGTTCCCCCTGGAAACACCATATATTTT.